These T cell receptor beta chains were read from a single sample in a study of shared clonotypes between healthy human individuals. The protocol was immunoSEQ multiplex PCR, while the TCRdb copy is restricted to in-frame clones and leaves out a portion. The sample lists 2 million to 2.5 million clones; over 90% were seen once. The specimen was naive CD4+ T cells from PBMCs. The receptor set was obtained from a man younger than 30 in good health. Some clones in this sample may be carry-over from other donors' samples. Both conserved end residues are part of each CDR3. The D gene is left open where the match is weak. Clone sizes are given selectively: once, few, many, or a class where the clone is expanded.

d_gene: NA; abundance: NA; v_gene: TRBV5-6; j_gene: TRBJ2-7; CDR3aa: CASSDRAGLRYEQYF; CDR3nt: TGTGCCAGCAGCGACCGCGCGGGATTGCGCTACGAGCAGTACTTC
d_gene: NA; abundance: NA; v_gene: TRBV5-4; j_gene: TRBJ2-5; CDR3aa: CASSLGPGTQYF; CDR3nt: TGTGCCAGCAGCTTGGGCCCCGGGACCCAGTACTTC
d_gene: TRBD1; abundance: NA; v_gene: TRBV29-1; j_gene: TRBJ2-7; CDR3aa: CSVASGTGGYEQYF; CDR3nt: TGCAGCGTTGCATCCGGGACAGGGGGGTACGAGCAGTACTTC
d_gene: NA; abundance: NA; v_gene: TRBV5-1; j_gene: TRBJ1-1; CDR3aa: CASSYHPGNTEAFF; CDR3nt: TGCGCCAGCAGCTACCATCCAGGGAACACTGAAGCTTTCTTT
d_gene: NA; abundance: once; v_gene: TRBV29-1; j_gene: TRBJ2-3; CDR3aa: CSVAGDRHHTQYF; CDR3nt: TGCAGCGTTGCTGGGGACCGCCATCATACGCAGTATTTT
d_gene: NA; abundance: NA; v_gene: TRBV29-1; j_gene: TRBJ1-4; CDR3aa: CSSSRERGEKLFF; CDR3nt: TGCAGCTCCTCACGCGAGAGGGGGGAAAAACTGTTTTTT
d_gene: NA; abundance: NA; v_gene: TRBV4-1; j_gene: TRBJ1-3; CDR3aa: CASSQVGYGGNTIYF; CDR3nt: TGCGCCAGCAGCCAAGTGGGTTACGGTGGAAACACCATATATTTT
d_gene: NA; abundance: NA; v_gene: TRBV29-1; j_gene: TRBJ1-3; CDR3aa: CSVALVANTIYF; CDR3nt: TGCAGCGTGGCCCTGGTTGCAAACACCATATATTTT
d_gene: NA; abundance: NA; v_gene: TRBV4-2; j_gene: TRBJ2-2; CDR3aa: CASSQDDRRGGELFF; CDR3nt: TGTGCCAGCAGCCAAGATGACCGTAGGGGCGGGGAGCTGTTTTTT
d_gene: NA; abundance: NA; v_gene: TRBV18; j_gene: TRBJ2-3; CDR3aa: CASSPRAEGADTQYF; CDR3nt: TGTGCCAGCTCACCTCGGGCGGAGGGTGCAGATACGCAGTATTTT
d_gene: NA; abundance: NA; v_gene: TRBV5-5; j_gene: TRBJ1-2; CDR3aa: CASSFNPGSRGYTF; CDR3nt: TGTGCCAGCAGCTTCAATCCAGGGTCTCGGGGCTACACCTTC
d_gene: NA; abundance: NA; v_gene: TRBV4-1; j_gene: TRBJ2-7; CDR3aa: CASSQEGSWGKRHF; CDR3nt: TGCGCCAGCAGCCAAGAAGGGTCATGGGGGAAACGACACTTC
d_gene: NA; abundance: NA; v_gene: TRBV9; j_gene: TRBJ2-1; CDR3aa: CASSEKQSSYNEQFF; CDR3nt: TGTGCCAGCAGCGAGAAACAGAGCTCCTACAATGAGCAGTTCTTC
d_gene: NA; abundance: NA; v_gene: TRBV7-2; j_gene: TRBJ1-2; CDR3aa: CASSLARYGYTF; CDR3nt: TGTGCCAGCAGCTTAGCCCGCTATGGCTACACCTTC
d_gene: TRBD2; abundance: NA; v_gene: TRBV19; j_gene: TRBJ2-3; CDR3aa: CASRRGLAGEVTQYF; CDR3nt: TGTGCCAGTAGGAGGGGACTAGCGGGAGAAGTTACGCAGTATTTT
d_gene: NA; abundance: NA; v_gene: TRBV6-5; j_gene: TRBJ1-5; CDR3aa: CASSQGTANQPQHF; CDR3nt: TGTGCCAGCAGCCAGGGGACGGCTAATCAGCCCCAGCATTTT
d_gene: TRBD2; abundance: NA; v_gene: TRBV7-2; j_gene: TRBJ2-7; CDR3aa: CASSSQREVLEQYF; CDR3nt: TGTGCCAGCAGCTCCCAGCGGGAGGTTCTCGAGCAGTACTTC
d_gene: NA; abundance: once; v_gene: TRBV30; j_gene: TRBJ1-1; CDR3aa: CAWVGGTEAFF; CDR3nt: TGTGCCTGGGTGGGGGGGACTGAAGCTTTCTTT
d_gene: NA; abundance: once; v_gene: TRBV5-6; j_gene: TRBJ2-7; CDR3aa: CASSRGRPYEQYF; CDR3nt: TGTGCCAGCAGCAGGGGTCGCCCCTACGAGCAGTACTTC
d_gene: TRBD1; abundance: NA; v_gene: TRBV10-3; j_gene: TRBJ2-7; CDR3aa: CAISESPTGLYEQYF; CDR3nt: TGTGCCATCAGTGAGTCACCGACAGGGCTCTACGAGCAGTACTTC
d_gene: NA; abundance: NA; v_gene: TRBV19; j_gene: TRBJ1-1; CDR3aa: CASSIGGGGTEAFF; CDR3nt: TGTGCCAGTAGTATTGGAGGGGGTGGAACTGAAGCTTTCTTT
d_gene: NA; abundance: NA; v_gene: TRBV15; j_gene: TRBJ2-5; CDR3aa: CATSRDRAETQYF; CDR3nt: TGTGCCACCAGCAGAGATAGGGCGGAGACCCAGTACTTC
d_gene: NA; abundance: NA; v_gene: TRBV27; j_gene: TRBJ2-3; CDR3aa: CASSRRDTQYF; CDR3nt: TGTGCCAGCAGTAGGCGAGATACGCAGTATTTT
d_gene: NA; abundance: NA; v_gene: TRBV10-3; j_gene: TRBJ1-5; CDR3aa: CAISVGQMEGPQHF; CDR3nt: TGTGCCATCAGTGTCGGACAGATGGAGGGGCCCCAGCATTTT
d_gene: TRBD1; abundance: NA; v_gene: TRBV27; j_gene: TRBJ2-5; CDR3aa: CASSYRGRGDQYF; CDR3nt: TGTGCCAGCAGTTACAGGGGCCGGGGTGACCAGTACTTC
d_gene: NA; abundance: NA; v_gene: TRBV10-3; j_gene: TRBJ2-2; CDR3aa: CAIAPQGTGELFF; CDR3nt: TGTGCCATCGCACCCCAGGGGACCGGGGAGCTGTTTTTT
d_gene: NA; abundance: NA; v_gene: TRBV27; j_gene: TRBJ1-1; CDR3aa: CASRPVRGTEAFF; CDR3nt: TGTGCCAGCAGGCCAGTCCGTGGAACTGAAGCTTTCTTT
d_gene: NA; abundance: once; v_gene: TRBV18; j_gene: TRBJ1-1; CDR3aa: CASSPLHTENTEAFF; CDR3nt: TGTGCCAGCTCACCTCTCCACACAGAAAACACTGAAGCTTTCTTT
d_gene: TRBD2; abundance: NA; v_gene: TRBV28; j_gene: TRBJ2-1; CDR3aa: CASSSLTSLPFF; CDR3nt: TGTGCCAGCAGTTCCCTGACTAGCCTCCCGTTCTTC
d_gene: TRBD2; abundance: NA; v_gene: TRBV6-5; j_gene: TRBJ2-7; CDR3aa: CASRPPLAGGEQYF; CDR3nt: TGTGCCAGCAGGCCCCCACTAGCGGGGGGGGAGCAGTACTTC
d_gene: TRBD2; abundance: NA; v_gene: TRBV11-2; j_gene: TRBJ2-7; CDR3aa: CASSSRGSSYEQYF; CDR3nt: TGTGCCAGCAGCTCCCGCGGGAGCTCCTACGAGCAGTACTTC
d_gene: TRBD1; abundance: NA; v_gene: TRBV6-5; j_gene: TRBJ2-3; CDR3aa: CASSQGQGAKYF; CDR3nt: TGTGCCAGCAGTCAGGGACAGGGGGCCAAGTATTTT
d_gene: TRBD2; abundance: NA; v_gene: TRBV6-6; j_gene: TRBJ2-7; CDR3aa: CASSSPGLAGVEYF; CDR3nt: TGTGCCAGCAGTTCCCCGGGACTAGCGGGAGTCGAGTACTTC
d_gene: TRBD1; abundance: NA; v_gene: TRBV2; j_gene: TRBJ1-2; CDR3aa: CATSGQGPLLAEGYTF; CDR3nt: TGTGCCACATCAGGACAGGGCCCCCTTTTAGCAGAGGGCTACACCTTC
d_gene: NA; abundance: NA; v_gene: TRBV11-1; j_gene: TRBJ2-5; CDR3aa: CASSPPRGGGETQYF; CDR3nt: TGTGCCAGCAGCCCCCCCAGGGGCGGTGGGGAGACCCAGTACTTC
d_gene: TRBD2; abundance: once; v_gene: TRBV6-5; j_gene: TRBJ2-3; CDR3aa: CASSLTSGSDTQYF; CDR3nt: TGTGCCAGCAGTTTGACTAGCGGCTCAGATACGCAGTATTTT
d_gene: NA; abundance: few; v_gene: TRBV6-5; j_gene: TRBJ1-1; CDR3aa: CASSSFSRTPNTEAFF; CDR3nt: TGTGCCAGCAGTTCCTTTTCCCGTACCCCGAACACTGAAGCTTTCTTT
d_gene: TRBD1; abundance: NA; v_gene: TRBV7-3; j_gene: TRBJ2-1; CDR3aa: CASSTDRGRYNEQFF; CDR3nt: TGTGCCAGCAGCACCGACAGGGGCCGATACAATGAGCAGTTCTTC
d_gene: NA; abundance: NA; v_gene: TRBV19; j_gene: TRBJ1-2; CDR3aa: CASSTMRSSEVAYGYTF; CDR3nt: TGTGCCAGTAGTACGATGAGGTCCTCGGAGGTGGCCTATGGCTACACCTTC
d_gene: NA; abundance: once; v_gene: TRBV28; j_gene: TRBJ2-1; CDR3aa: CASRLTGSYNEQFF; CDR3nt: TGTGCCAGCAGATTGACAGGTTCTTACAATGAGCAGTTCTTC
d_gene: NA; abundance: NA; v_gene: TRBV28; j_gene: TRBJ2-1; CDR3aa: CASTGAASPSGQFF; CDR3nt: TGTGCCAGCACCGGTGCGGCTAGCCCGTCCGGGCAGTTCTTC
d_gene: TRBD1; abundance: NA; v_gene: TRBV5-5; j_gene: TRBJ1-4; CDR3aa: CASSRTGTEEEKLFF; CDR3nt: TGTGCCAGCAGCCGGACCGGGACAGAAGAAGAAAAACTGTTTTTT
d_gene: NA; abundance: NA; v_gene: TRBV11-1; j_gene: TRBJ2-2; CDR3aa: CASSLVIDRFLTGELFF; CDR3nt: TGTGCCAGCAGCTTAGTAATCGACAGGTTCCTAACCGGGGAGCTGTTTTTT
d_gene: TRBD1; abundance: NA; v_gene: TRBV18; j_gene: TRBJ2-2; CDR3aa: CASSPPRGTGANTGELFF; CDR3nt: TGTGCCAGCTCACCACCTCGGGGGACAGGGGCGAACACCGGGGAGCTGTTTTTT
d_gene: NA; abundance: NA; v_gene: TRBV28; j_gene: TRBJ1-1; CDR3aa: CASSRRQLRTEAFF; CDR3nt: TGTGCCAGCAGTCGTCGACAGTTGAGAACTGAAGCTTTCTTT
d_gene: TRBD1; abundance: NA; v_gene: TRBV6-5; j_gene: TRBJ1-5; CDR3aa: CASKTGTGRNQPQHF; CDR3nt: TGTGCCAGCAAAACAGGGACAGGGAGGAATCAGCCCCAGCATTTT
d_gene: TRBD2; abundance: NA; v_gene: TRBV9; j_gene: TRBJ2-3; CDR3aa: CASSLAGSTDTQYF; CDR3nt: TGTGCCAGCAGCCTAGCGGGAAGCACAGATACGCAGTATTTT
d_gene: TRBD2; abundance: NA; v_gene: TRBV7-9; j_gene: TRBJ2-1; CDR3aa: CASSLGLAGLVNEQFF; CDR3nt: TGTGCCAGCAGCTTGGGGCTAGCGGGATTAGTCAATGAGCAGTTCTTC
d_gene: TRBD1; abundance: NA; v_gene: TRBV18; j_gene: TRBJ2-1; CDR3aa: CASSPDRAYNEQFF; CDR3nt: TGTGCCAGCTCCCCCGACAGGGCCTACAATGAGCAGTTCTTC
d_gene: NA; abundance: NA; v_gene: TRBV11-2; j_gene: TRBJ2-7; CDR3aa: CASSLNGGAYEQYF; CDR3nt: TGTGCCAGCAGCTTAAACGGCGGAGCCTACGAGCAGTACTTC
d_gene: TRBD1; abundance: NA; v_gene: TRBV5-1; j_gene: TRBJ1-1; CDR3aa: CASSLMKDRGPRTEAFF; CDR3nt: TGCGCCAGCAGCCTAATGAAGGACAGGGGGCCGCGGACTGAAGCTTTCTTT
d_gene: NA; abundance: NA; v_gene: TRBV5-1; j_gene: TRBJ1-1; CDR3aa: CASSLRVRGTEAFF; CDR3nt: TGCGCCAGCAGCCTCCGGGTCCGGGGCACTGAAGCTTTCTTT
d_gene: NA; abundance: NA; v_gene: TRBV9; j_gene: TRBJ1-2; CDR3aa: CASSPPVSFCGYGYTF; CDR3nt: TGTGCCAGCAGCCCCCCCGTATCCTTCTGCGGCTATGGCTACACCTTC
d_gene: NA; abundance: NA; v_gene: TRBV2; j_gene: TRBJ2-1; CDR3aa: CASSEYSYNEQFF; CDR3nt: TGTGCCAGCAGTGAATACTCCTACAATGAGCAGTTCTTC
d_gene: NA; abundance: once; v_gene: TRBV6-5; j_gene: TRBJ1-2; CDR3aa: CASSNRQAWEGYTF; CDR3nt: TGTGCCAGCAGTAACCGACAGGCCTGGGAAGGCTACACCTTC